One and the same sample provided the 18 T cell receptor beta chains below, sequenced in a study of PD-L1 blockade in urothelial cancer (dated by TCRdb to about 2017). The time point label of this sample denotes: pretreatment peripheral blood. Libraries were made using the immunoSEQ multiplex PCR assay. TCRdb retrieved this table from immuneACCESS and kept in-frame rearrangements only. Not all clones are present; in checked studies, unresolved V genes account for under half, and no reason is known for the remainder. This sample has 40,000 or so clones in its table, and about nine tenths of those were observed once. The top ten clonotypes cover around 11% of the sample. Sequenced here: PBMCs, sampled around atezolizumab (anti-PD-L1) treatment. The receptors shown here come from a woman aged 55-75 years with urothelial cancer.

V usage is TRBV7-2 and J usage is TRBJ2-7; 11 nucleotides agree with TRBD2. Trimming at V came to 3 bases and at J to 3 bases, leaving 4 bases not matched to a gene. CDR1 SGHTA and CDR2 FQGNSA come from the germline V gene. CDR3 length equals 15 residues. The CDR3 region has the DNA TGTGCCAGCAGCTTGGGACTAGCGGAGATCTACGAGCAGTACTTC. Translated, it gives CASSLGLAEIYEQYF.

The CDR3 DNA follows: TGCGCCAGCAGTGATCAAGCGGGAGAGTCTTATGAGCAGTTCTTC. This sequence encodes CASSDQAGESYEQFF. V gene TRBV10-2 combines with J gene TRBJ2-1; 8 nucleotides match TRBD2. The length of the CDR3 is 15 residues. V lost 3 bases and J lost 8; bases outside the gene matches: 9. Per the germline V gene, CDR1 is WSHSY and CDR2 is SAAADI.

The chain links TRBV5-1 to TRBJ2-5; 8 bases map to TRBD1. The CDR3 has 14 residues. J gave up 4 bases and V 4 bases, and 6 bases lay outside the gene matches. The germline CDR1 and CDR2 sequences are SGHRS and YFSETQ. This CDR3 is CASSAQGVGETQYF. The CDR3 region has the DNA TGCGCCAGCAGCGCACAGGGGGTGGGAGAGACCCAGTACTTC.

The chain is built from TRBV4-3 and TRBJ2-1; 11 nucleotides align to TRBD2. This CDR3 spans 17 amino acids. Germline-derived CDR1 and CDR2 are LGHNA and YSLEER. V lost 2 bases to trimming and J lost 6 bases; unmatched junction nucleotides: 9. CDR3 sequence reads: CASSQQPPGTSGNEQFF. In DNA, the CDR3 is TGCGCCAGCAGCCAACAACCCCCAGGGACTAGCGGCAATGAGCAGTTCTTC.

The rearrangement joins TRBV7-3 to TRBJ1-2, with TRBD1 matching 9 bases. This CDR3 is 16 amino acids long. Germline V gene lookup returns CDR1 SGHTA and CDR2 FQGTGA. With 3 bases clipped from V and 3 bases from J, the junction kept 8 bases outside the gene matches. The CDR3 nucleotides are TGTGCCAGCAGCTTCCGGGACAGGGATAAGTACTATGGCTACACCTTC. This gives the protein CASSFRDRDKYYGYTF. The full variable domain, in which reference TRBV7-3 and TRBJ1-2 provide the parts outside the CDR3, is GAGVSQTPSNKVTEKGKYVELRCDPISGHTALYWYRQSLGQGPEFLIYFQGTGAADDSGLPNDRFFAVRPEGSVSTLKIQRTERGDSAVYLCASSFRDRDKYYGYTFGSGTRLTVV.

The rearrangement joins TRBV14 to TRBJ2-7, with 11 bases matching TRBD1. Germline CDR1 and CDR2: SGHDN and FVKESK. V was clipped by 4 bases and J by 3 bases; unmatched bases: 5. The CDR3 has 15 residues. The CDR3 nucleotides are TGTGCCAGCAGCCCGATCGGGACAGGGGGCTACGAGCAGTACTTC. Protein product: CASSPIGTGGYEQYF.

This chain joins TRBV30 and TRBJ1-2; 7 nucleotides align to TRBD1. This CDR3 has 13 residues. Germline V gene data show CDR1 as GTSNPN and CDR2 as SVGIG (reference sequence). The V segment lost 2 bases and the J segment 2 bases; nucleotides outside the gene matches: 2. CDR3 coding DNA: TGTGCCTGGAGTAAACAGGGGAACTATGGCTACACCTTC. Its translation is CAWSKQGNYGYTF.

This chain links TRBV5-1 with TRBJ2-3, with TRBD1 matching 7 bases. Germline loops: CDR1 SGHRS, CDR2 YFSETQ. Trimming cost V 3 bases and J 4 bases; bases outside gene matches: 8. This CDR3 comprises 15 residues. The CDR3 sequence: CASSSPDRDPDTQYF. The CDR3, as DNA: TGCGCCAGCAGCTCTCCCGACAGGGACCCAGATACGCAGTATTTT.

The rearrangement joins TRBV7-8 to TRBJ2-1, with no clear D. CDR1 is SGHVS and CDR2 is FQNEAQ in the germline V gene. The CDR3 sequence is 15 residues long. Trimming removed 2 bases at V and 2 bases at J, with 10 bases between. CDR3 sequence reads: CASSLSRLTYNEQFF. The CDR3 nucleotides are TGTGCCAGCAGCTTAAGTCGACTTACCTACAATGAGCAGTTCTTC.

A single count supports this clone. V usage is TRBV5-1 and J usage is TRBJ2-7; 15 bases align to TRBD2. The CDR3 covers 18 residues. CDR1 and CDR2 from the germline V gene are SGHRS and YFSETQ. Trimming removed 4 bases from V and 3 bases from J; junction bases left unmatched: 11. The CDR3 reads CASSSRTSGRALHYEQYF. The CDR3 DNA is TGCGCCAGCAGCAGTAGGACTAGCGGGAGGGCTCTCCACTACGAGCAGTACTTC.

The chain couples TRBV9 to TRBJ2-7; 8 bases line up with TRBD1. CDR1 and CDR2 (germline): SGDLS, YYNGEE. The CDR3 consists of 16 residues. The V and J ends lost 0 bases and 0 bases, in that order; junction bases with no gene match: 5. The CDR3 sequence is CASSVGQGFGSYEQYF. The CDR3 DNA reads as TGTGCCAGCAGCGTAGGACAGGGGTTCGGCTCCTACGAGCAGTACTTC.

The chain is built from TRBV11-2 and TRBJ2-7; no definite D call. Trimming pared 1 base from V and 1 base from J, leaving 11 bases between. The germline gives CDR1 SGHAT, CDR2 FQNNGV. The CDR3 has 15 amino acids. The CDR3 loop is CASSLGLLISYEQYF. The CDR3 region has the DNA TGTGCCAGCAGCTTAGGTCTTCTAATTTCCTACGAGCAGTACTTC.

About this clone: The same CDR3 is also encoded by other DNA sequences in this sample. The rearrangement joins TRBV2 to TRBJ2-2; no definite D call. This CDR3 spans 13 amino acids. Trimming removed 2 bases from V and 4 bases from J, with 5 bases in between. CDR1 is SNHLY, CDR2 FYNNEI, per germline. The CDR3 region has the DNA TGTGCCAGCAGTGAACGAGGCACCGGGGAGCTGTTTTTT. Amino acids: CASSERGTGELFF. The full variable domain, rest sourced from reference TRBV2 and TRBJ2-2, is EPEVTQTPSHQVTQMGQEVILRCVPISNHLYFYWYRQILGQKVEFLVSFYNNEISEKSEIFDDQFSVERPDGSNFTLKIRSTKLEDSAMYFCASSERGTGELFFGEGSRLTVL.

This clone was detected only once. The chain is built from TRBV11-2 and TRBJ1-1; maybe TRBD1 (5 bases). Germline-derived CDR1 and CDR2 are SGHAT and FQNNGV. The V and J ends lost 6 bases and 3 bases respectively, with 11 bases between them. The CDR3 runs to 13 residues. The CDR3 sequence is CASRTLTDTEAFF. The DNA for the CDR3 is TGTGCCAGCAGGACCTTGACAGACACTGAAGCTTTCTTT.

The gene calls are TRBV6-5 and TRBJ1-2, with 7 bases fitting TRBD1. The germline V gene has CDR1 MNHEY and CDR2 SVGAGI. The CDR3 is made up of 13 amino acids. V trimming: 6 bases; J trimming: 5 bases; junction bases outside the gene matches: 6. The CDR3 region is CASRSGGQYGYTF. In DNA, the CDR3 is TGTGCCAGCAGGAGCGGGGGACAGTATGGCTACACCTTC.

The chain is built from TRBV5-1 and TRBJ2-7; 8 bases line up with TRBD1. V lost 1 base to trimming and J lost 4 bases; unmatched junction nucleotides: 1. Germline loops: CDR1 SGHRS, CDR2 YFSETQ. There are 13 residues in the CDR3. This CDR3 reads CASSLQGAYEQYF. CDR3 nucleotide sequence: TGCGCCAGCAGCTTGCAGGGGGCGTACGAGCAGTACTTC.

V is TRBV28 and J is TRBJ2-1, with 9 bases lining up with TRBD1. This CDR3 has 14 residues. With V trimmed by 6 bases and J by 9 bases, 9 bases remained unmatched. Per the germline V gene, CDR1 is MDHEN and CDR2 is SYDVKM. The CDR3 protein is CASRVQGARGEQFF. In DNA form, the CDR3 reads TGTGCCAGCAGAGTACAGGGGGCTAGGGGTGAGCAGTTCTTC.

This clone was seen only a few times. V is TRBV28 and J is TRBJ1-1; 7 bases align to TRBD1. CDR1 MDHEN and CDR2 SYDVKM come from the germline V gene. CDR3 length equals 13 residues. J gave up 5 bases and V 7 bases, and 7 bases lay outside the gene matches. CDR3 protein: CASKGTARTEAFF. CDR3 sequence (DNA): TGTGCCAGCAAGGGGACAGCCAGGACTGAAGCTTTCTTT. The entire variable domain, with the rest obtained from reference TRBV28 and TRBJ1-1, is as follows: DVKVTQSSRYLVKRTGEKVFLECVQDMDHENMFWYRQDPGLGLRLIYFSYDVKMKEKGDIPEGYSVSREKKERFSLILESASTNQTSMYLCASKGTARTEAFFGQGTRLTVV.